This entry concerns a single T cell receptor beta chain. Its antigen is unknown. The TCR beta cDNA libraries contained unique molecular identifiers. One entry per CDR3 protein results from TCRdb running MiXCR on the PCR reads. The table lists about 820,000 distinct CDR3 sequences, roughly half of them singletons, with 4.6% in the top ten. The sample is drawn from a study of post-analysis software for immune sequencing data. About the research overall: Courses of disease covered relapsing-remitting, secondary progressive and progressive-relapsing multiple sclerosis.

The V end was cut by 2 bases, the J end by 8 bases, with 16 bases between. The CDR3 covers 15 residues. CDR1 is LGHDT and CDR2 is YNNKEL in the germline V gene (reference sequence). General observations from the study: Clustering by F measure revealed strong co-clustering among samples prepared together in one batch. Patients showed TRBV5-6, TRBV5-1 and TRBV20-1 among roughly 5 TRBV segments more frequent than in controls. Multiple sclerosis patients showed significantly lower normalized Chao1 diversity than controls did.

The source is a girl aged 10-17 years with multiple sclerosis. The sample consisted of blood. The gene calls are TRBV3-1 and TRBJ2-1; the D is unclear. CDR3 sequence reads: CASSQRWSPLDEQFF. DNA of the CDR3: TGTGCCAGCAGCCAACGATGGTCTCCCCTCGATGAGCAGTTCTTC.